This record looks at one TCR beta chain sequence and its context. V dropped 4 bases and J dropped 7 bases, with 17 bases sitting between them. Germline assignment: CDR1 SGHRS and CDR2 YFSETQ. This CDR3 contains 14 residues. The data are from a study of blood T cell repertoires in COVID-19. Generated by immunoSEQ multiplex PCR, the TCRdb table keeps only in-frame clones and is missing some. The data show approximately 490,000 clones, roughly 87% seen once. All enrollees were about 18 to 100 years old and from about 24 US areas. Symptom resolution, clearance, or two negative PCRs marked donors in Cohort 3 as recovered.

The chain couples TRBV5-1 to TRBJ1-1, with D uncertain. The source of this sequence is a woman aged 18-29 years who had recovered from COVID-19. The sequenced sample was PBMCs or T cells enriched from blood (not recorded which). The CDR3 region has the DNA TGCGCCAGCAGCCAAGAGCGGGCGGGTAATGAAGCTTTCTTT. It translates to CASSQERAGNEAFF.